This T cell receptor beta chain originates from a study of control samples from healthy donors and cancer patients. Measured with immunoSEQ multiplex PCR; TCRdb has only the in-frame clones, and not every one. This repertoire shows approximately 170,000 clones, roughly 91% found once; its top ten account for approximately 1.5%. CDR3 length: 13 residues. The germline CDR1 and CDR2 sequences are LNHDA and SQIVND (reference sequence). After removal of 8 bases from V and 0 bases from J, the junction contained 0 bases not matched to a gene. The sequence was obtained from a woman in her 30s in good health. This chain links TRBV19 with TRBJ1-3; 8 bases are a match to TRBD1. The sequencing input was blood. The CDR3 DNA follows: TGTGCCAGTGGACAGGGCTCTGGAAACACCATATATTTT. Protein sequence: CASGQGSGNTIYF.